This T cell receptor (beta chain) appears in the sequencing data of a study of shared clonotypes between healthy human individuals. Study overall: Each donor contributed plates that comprised three CD4 naive, three CD4 memory, two CD8 naive and one CD8 memory. General observations from the study: Rarefaction showed that sequencing of sorted subsets was incomplete (despite large depth). Approximately 4.5% was the fraction of naive CD4 clonotypes found shared across a few donors.

This clone appeared once. Its antigen is undetermined. The donors were adults (healthy and HIV-negative) with no recent acute infections or vaccinations. Clones were read by immunoSEQ multiplex PCR, and TCRdb kept only the in-frame ones, dropping some. The profile shows about 2.5 million clones, around 93% of them singletons. V lost 1 base and J lost 4, with 17 bases in between. This CDR3 is 16 amino acids long. Per germline, CDR1 MDHEN and CDR2 SYDVKM. The sample taken for sequencing was naive CD4+ T cells from PBMCs. Subset given: CD45RA+ positively selected. The TCR sequence derives from a man between 18 and 29 years old in good health. Some clones in this sample may be carry-over from other donors' samples. This chain links TRBV28 with TRBJ2-7; D call uncertain. In DNA form, the CDR3 reads TGTGCCAGCAGTTTATTCAGCCTGAGAACCCCTTACGAGCAGTACTTC. It is translated as CASSLFSLRTPYEQYF.